This T cell receptor (beta chain) was identified in a study of blood T cells in healthy people across ages. Study findings and constraints: Researchers report that TCR beta diversity correlated strongly with naive T cell percentage. Across the age range, TCR beta diversity per million T cells fell in a roughly linear way.

Individuals who donated were healthy Caucasians from Russia aged roughly 6 to 90. A word on this clonotype: Its antigen remains unidentified.

The CDR3 is 13 residues long. Trimming took off 5 bases at V and 3 bases at J, with 9 bases between the two ends. From germline, CDR1 is SGHTA and CDR2 FQGTGA. The authors ran a second PCR of 7 to 11 cycles using a sample-barcoded 5' primer and a J-beta primer mix. One entry per CDR3 protein, called by TCRdb with MiXCR from the 5' RACE reads. Here the sample spans 550,000 to 650,000 distinct CDR3 sequences, approximately 30% being singletons. The sample consisted of blood. The genes are TRBV7-3 and TRBJ2-3, with unresolved D. This receptor was taken from a woman older than 75 in good health. The CDR3 DNA reads TGTGCCAGCAGCCCACCGCCTACAGATACGCAGTATTTT. Its protein is CASSPPPTDTQYF.